The rows below give T cell receptor beta chains drawn from one sample of a study of shared clonotypes between healthy human individuals. Using immunoSEQ multiplex PCR, the repertoire was profiled, and TCRdb retains in-frame clones only, with some absent. Of nearly 2 million clones in the sample, roughly 94% were seen once. The sequencing input was naive CD8+ T cells sorted from blood. The receptors come from a man aged 18 to 29 in good health. Both conserved end residues are part of each CDR3. Fields, in order: J gene, D gene, V gene, CDR3 protein, CDR3 DNA. A D gene is named only where the DNA matches it firmly.

j_gene: TRBJ2-5
d_gene: TRBD1
v_gene: TRBV6-5
CDR3aa: CASSYDGRGYQETQYF
CDR3nt: TGTGCCAGCAGTTATGATGGCAGGGGGTACCAAGAGACCCAGTACTTC

j_gene: TRBJ1-1
d_gene: NA
v_gene: TRBV25-1
CDR3aa: CASSLANTEAFF
CDR3nt: TGTGCCAGCAGCCTCGCGAACACTGAAGCTTTCTTT

j_gene: TRBJ2-3
d_gene: TRBD2
v_gene: TRBV2
CDR3aa: CASSEGVAGGPTDTQYF
CDR3nt: TGTGCCAGCAGTGAAGGGGTAGCGGGGGGGCCGACAGATACGCAGTATTTT

j_gene: TRBJ2-7
d_gene: TRBD2
v_gene: TRBV7-9
CDR3aa: CASSLGTSGGQLRSYEQYF
CDR3nt: TGTGCCAGCAGCTTAGGAACTAGCGGGGGCCAACTCCGTTCCTACGAGCAGTACTTC

j_gene: TRBJ2-7
d_gene: NA
v_gene: TRBV4-3
CDR3aa: CASSQDLREEQYF
CDR3nt: TGCGCCAGCAGCCAAGATCTGAGGGAAGAGCAGTACTTC

j_gene: TRBJ2-7
d_gene: NA
v_gene: TRBV5-6
CDR3aa: CASSLPTGTASYEQYF
CDR3nt: TGTGCCAGCAGCCTTCCCACAGGTACGGCGTCCTACGAGCAGTACTTC

j_gene: TRBJ2-7
d_gene: TRBD2
v_gene: TRBV28
CDR3aa: CASSSSGGVQYF
CDR3nt: TGTGCCAGCAGTTCTAGCGGGGGGGTGCAGTACTTC

j_gene: TRBJ2-7
d_gene: NA
v_gene: TRBV28
CDR3aa: CASSLIFLGESSYEQYF
CDR3nt: TGTGCCAGCAGTTTGATTTTCCTCGGTGAGAGCTCCTACGAGCAGTACTTC

j_gene: TRBJ2-7
d_gene: TRBD1
v_gene: TRBV19
CDR3aa: CASSWDRGASYEQYF
CDR3nt: TGTGCCAGTAGTTGGGACAGGGGAGCATCCTACGAGCAGTACTTC

j_gene: TRBJ2-7
d_gene: NA
v_gene: TRBV4-1
CDR3aa: CASSQDPSLSYEQYF
CDR3nt: TGCGCCAGCAGCCAAGATCCGTCACTCTCCTACGAGCAGTACTTC

j_gene: TRBJ2-3
d_gene: NA
v_gene: TRBV9
CDR3aa: CASSVADWGSADTQYF
CDR3nt: TGTGCCAGCAGCGTAGCTGATTGGGGCTCCGCAGATACGCAGTATTTT